A single sample is the source of the 26 T cell receptor beta chains below, sequenced in a study of CD8+CD57+ T cells in acquired aplastic anemia. The study profiled TCR beta VDJ and CDR3 using genomic DNA as template. TCRdb processed the reads anew with MiXCR; each CDR3 protein has one entry. The sample lists some 170,000 distinct CDR3 sequences; roughly 48% were seen once. For sequencing, patients were chosen who had shown expansion of CD8+CD57+ cells by flow cytometry. Material for sequencing was sorted CD4+, CD8+, or CD8+CD57+ T cells (not recorded which) from PBMCs. These receptors all stem from a human donor with aplastic anemia.

This clonotype was recorded at least ten times. The chain uses TRBV11-2 and TRBJ1-1, with TRBD1 identical over 8 bases. Looked up from germline, CDR1 is SGHAT and CDR2 is FQNNGV. J lost 0 bases, V lost 4 bases, and 7 bases had no gene match. The CDR3 totals 16 residues. The CDR3 loop is CASSSGQGLMNTEAFF. The CDR3 DNA reads as TGTGCCAGCAGCTCCGGACAGGGACTTATGAACACTGAAGCTTTCTTT.

Ten or more counts support this clonotype. This rearrangement joins TRBV24-1 to TRBJ2-1; 8 positions agree with TRBD2. With V trimmed by 7 bases and J by 6 bases, 4 bases remained unmatched. Germline V gene lookup returns CDR1 KGHDR and CDR2 SFDVKD. The CDR3 is made up of 13 amino acids. In DNA form, the CDR3 reads TGTGCCACCAGCGGGGGGGGTACCAATGAGCAGTTCTTC. Its protein product is CATSGGGTNEQFF.

The V and J genes are TRBV19 and TRBJ2-7, with D hard to call. The CDR3 is made up of 13 amino acids. Germline assignment: CDR1 LNHDA and CDR2 SQIVND (reference sequence). The germline V and J ends were trimmed by 6 bases and 4 bases, with 13 bases remaining between them. This CDR3 is CASSTGLNYEQYF. CDR3 coding DNA: TGTGCCAGTAGCACCGGCCTCAATTACGAGCAGTACTTC.

This clonotype has a count of ten or more. V usage is TRBV4-2 and J usage is TRBJ1-3; the D is unclear. In germline, CDR1 is LGHNA, CDR2 YNFKEQ. This CDR3 contains 16 residues. V was shortened by 0 bases and J by 1 base, with 10 bases between the two germline ends. The CDR3 sequence: CASSQDFAPSGNTIYF. The CDR3 bases are TGTGCCAGCAGCCAAGACTTCGCACCTTCTGGAAACACCATATATTTT.

This sequence joins TRBV10-2 and TRBJ1-6; 8 positions agree with TRBD1. Trimming removed 7 bases from V and 8 bases from J; junction bases left unmatched: 10. Germline loops: CDR1 WSHSY, CDR2 SAAADI. This CDR3 contains 15 residues. CDR3 bases: TGCGCCAGCAACCCCTCGACAGGGGTGGATTCACCCCTCCACTTT. Encoded protein: CASNPSTGVDSPLHF.

This clonotype has a single count. The J gene is TRBJ1-3, the V gene TRBV29-1; possibly TRBD1 for D (5 bases). The length of the CDR3 is 15 residues. V lost 4 bases and J 1 base, leaving 14 bases between the germline ends. Germline CDR1 and CDR2: SQVTM and ANQGSEA. CDR3: CSVGSGAFSGNTIYF. CDR3 sequence (DNA): TGCAGCGTTGGGAGCGGGGCTTTTTCTGGAAACACCATATATTTT.

The chain combines TRBV19 with TRBJ2-7, with D perhaps matching TRBD1 (6 bases). The V and J ends lost 6 bases and 3 bases respectively, with 18 bases between them. This CDR3 region has 15 residues. Germline V lookup: CDR1 LNHDA, CDR2 SQIVND (reference sequence). CDR3 bases: TGTGCCAGTAGAAACAGGGCACTCAACCACTACGAGCAGTACTTC. Amino acid sequence: CASRNRALNHYEQYF.

The chain links TRBV15 to TRBJ1-6; 8 bases line up with TRBD1. The germline V gene has CDR1 LNHNV and CDR2 YYDKDF (reference sequence). Losses at the gene ends were 5 bases for V and 0 bases for J; bases not matched to a gene: 3. CDR3 length: 16 amino acids. The CDR3 coding sequence is TGTGCCACCAGCCGGGACAGGAGCTCCTATAATTCACCCCTCCACTTT. Translation: CATSRDRSSYNSPLHF.

The rearrangement uses TRBV2 and TRBJ1-2; D remains unclear. The CDR3 sequence is 14 residues long. V dropped 7 bases and J dropped 2 bases, with 14 bases sitting between them. CDR1 is SNHLY and CDR2 is FYNNEI in the germline V gene. CDR3: CASKADYVNYGYTF. The CDR3, as DNA: TGTGCCAGCAAGGCGGACTACGTCAACTATGGCTACACCTTC.

About this clonotype itself: Germline and junction disagree at one end, which may indicate a read error. The rearrangement uses TRBV7-7 and TRBJ2-5, with TRBD1 matching 8 bases. Germline V gene sequence: CDR1 SSHAT, CDR2 FNYEAQ (reference sequence). The CDR3 consists of 15 residues. CDR3 sequence (DNA): TGTGCTAGCAGCTCGGGGACAGGACCGCAAGAGACCCAGTACTTC. Its translation: CASSSGTGPQETQYF.

This clonotype was counted at least ten times. The chain couples TRBV29-1 to TRBJ2-5, with 7 bases lining up with TRBD1. The CDR3 is 12 amino acids. V dropped 4 bases and J dropped 2; count of bases not matched to a gene: 1. CDR1 SQVTM and CDR2 ANQGSEA come from the germline V gene. CDR3 bases: TGCAGCGTTGGCAGGGGGCAAGAGACCCAGTACTTC. This codes for CSVGRGQETQYF. The whole variable domain, filled in from reference TRBV29-1 and TRBJ2-5, reads SAVISQKPSRDICQRGTSLTIQCQVDSQVTMMFWYRQQPGQSLTLIATANQGSEATYESGFVIDKFPISRPNLTFSTLTVSNMSPEDSSIYLCSVGRGQETQYFGPGTRLLVL.

This clonotype has ten or more counts. The V call is TRBV19, the J call TRBJ1-5; D is undetermined. The CDR3 length is 14 residues. Looked up from germline, CDR1 is LNHDA and CDR2 is SQIVND (reference sequence). With 8 bases removed from V and 3 bases from J, the gap between germline ends came to 14 bases. The CDR3 DNA reads TGTGCCAGTTCCATGGCTGGGAACAATCAGCCCCAGCATTTT. Translating it yields CASSMAGNNQPQHF.

This clonotype was picked up many times. CDR3 region: CSARGKRGGGNEQFF. The CDR3 DNA reads TGCAGTGCTAGAGGAAAGCGGGGGGGCGGCAATGAGCAGTTCTTC. The rearrangement uses TRBV20-1 and TRBJ2-1; 10 bases agree with TRBD2. Germline CDR1 and CDR2: DFQATT and SNEGSKA (reference sequence). The CDR3 sequence is 15 residues long. The V segment lost 1 base and the J segment 6 bases; nucleotides outside the gene matches: 6.

The rearrangement links TRBV5-1 to TRBJ2-7; the match to TRBD1 covers 11 bases. The J segment lost 6 bases and the V segment lost 4 bases, leaving 6 bases of the junction unmatched. The CDR3 is 14 amino acids. Germline lookup yields CDR1 SGHRS and CDR2 YFSETQ. CDR3 bases: TGCGCCAGCAGCGGACAGGGGGCATCAAGCGAGCAGTACTTC. This codes for CASSGQGASSEQYF.

In this sample, this clonotype turned up once. The V call is TRBV13, the J call TRBJ1-3, with TRBD1 matching 7 bases. Germline lookup yields CDR1 PRHDT and CDR2 FYEKMQ (reference sequence). J lost 0 bases, V lost 3 bases, and 5 bases had no gene match. This CDR3 is built from 16 residues. CDR3 DNA sequence: TGTGCCAGCAGCTTTGACAGGGCCGTCTCTGGAAACACCATATATTTT. Amino acid sequence: CASSFDRAVSGNTIYF.

The chain couples TRBV10-3 to TRBJ2-1; 7 bases match TRBD1. Unmatched junction bases numbered 5, after V lost 10 bases and J lost 8 bases. This CDR3 region has 11 residues. The germline gives CDR1 ENHRY, CDR2 SYGVKD. CDR3 amino acids: CATHRGDEQFF. The CDR3 DNA reads as TGTGCCACCCACAGGGGCGATGAGCAGTTCTTC.

V and J are TRBV20-1 and TRBJ1-6; D may be TRBD1 (5 bases). Looked up from germline, CDR1 is DFQATT and CDR2 is SNEGSKA (reference sequence). V shed 0 bases and J shed 14 bases, with 20 bases lying between them. The CDR3 totals 15 residues. CDR3 sequence (DNA): TGCAGTGCTAGAGAGTATGGACATGCCCGGTGGTCCCTCCACTTT. Protein: CSAREYGHARWSLHF.

This clonotype has a count of ten or more. The rearrangement joins TRBV15 to TRBJ1-6; 8 nucleotides line up with TRBD1. V trimming: 1 base; J trimming: 9 bases; junction bases outside the gene matches: 8. CDR1 LNHNV and CDR2 YYDKDF come from the germline V gene (reference sequence). There are 16 residues in the CDR3. This CDR3 reads CATSRGSQGAFSPLHF. Here the CDR3 DNA reads TGTGCCACCAGCAGAGGCTCGCAGGGGGCCTTTTCACCCCTCCACTTT.

This clonotype was observed a handful of times. The rearrangement joins TRBV4-2 to TRBJ2-2; 7 bases map to TRBD2. The CDR3 extends over 17 amino acids. The V and J ends lost 1 base and 1 base, in that order; junction bases with no gene match: 6. Germline V gene data show CDR1 as LGHNA and CDR2 as YNFKEQ. CDR3 sequence reads: CASSQGMKRGNTGELFF. The CDR3 region has the DNA TGTGCCAGCAGCCAAGGTATGAAGCGGGGGAACACCGGGGAGCTGTTTTTT.

This clonotype came up a few times. CDR3 DNA: TGTGCCAGCAGTGAAGTAGGAGGGGGCGTAGGGGGAGAGACCCAGTACTTC. It codes for CASSEVGGGVGGETQYF. This rearrangement joins TRBV6-1 to TRBJ2-5; a weak D match, TRBD1 (7 bases). V was cut by 1 base and J by 4 bases, with 19 bases left in between. The CDR3 sequence is 17 residues long. Germline V CDR1 and CDR2: MNHNS, SASEGT.

The chain joins TRBV12-3 or TRBV12-4 to TRBJ2-7, with TRBD2 matching over 8 bases. The CDR3 has 14 residues. V was pared by 3 bases and J by 6 bases, with 7 bases of the junction left unmatched. The CDR3 DNA follows: TGTGCCAGCAGTTTGTACGGGGGGGCAGTCGAGCAGTACTTC. Protein sequence: CASSLYGGAVEQYF.

This clonotype has a count of ten or more. V and J are TRBV20-1 and TRBJ1-1, with D hard to call. V was clipped by 3 bases and J by 0 bases, with 8 bases between them. Germline CDR1 is DFQATT and CDR2 is SNEGSKA (reference sequence). CDR3 length: 13 residues. The CDR3: CSASWQMNTEAFF. The CDR3 nucleotides read TGCAGTGCTAGTTGGCAGATGAACACTGAAGCTTTCTTT.

In its sample, this clonotype was seen a few times. The V and J genes are TRBV15 and TRBJ2-5; D is tentatively TRBD1 or TRBD2 (5 bases each). V lost 7 bases to trimming and J lost 4 bases, with 19 bases between them. The CDR3 spans 15 residues. Germline CDR1 LNHNV, CDR2 YYDKDF (reference sequence). The CDR3 here is CATMGEMGSRETQYF. The DNA for the CDR3 is TGTGCCACCATGGGGGAGATGGGGTCACGAGAGACCCAGTACTTC.

The V call is TRBV19, the J call TRBJ2-1; TRBD1 agrees at 10 bases. The trim removed 6 bases at V and 6 bases at J, leaving 8 bases unmatched. This CDR3 region has 15 residues. The V gene's germline CDR1 is LNHDA and CDR2 SQIVND (reference sequence). This CDR3 reads CASRVDRGLFNEQFF. For the CDR3, the DNA is TGTGCCAGTAGGGTTGACAGGGGGCTGTTCAATGAGCAGTTCTTC. Using reference TRBV19 and TRBJ2-1 for the parts outside the CDR3, the full variable domain is DGGITQSPKYLFRKEGQNVTLSCEQNLNHDAMYWYRQDPGQGLRLIYYSQIVNDFQKGDIAEGYSVSREKKESFPLTVTSAQKNPTAFYLCASRVDRGLFNEQFFGPGTRLTVL.

The sample holds one count of this clonotype. The chain links TRBV7-2 to TRBJ2-6; no reliable D call. Germline-derived CDR1 and CDR2 are SGHTA and FQGNSA. Deletions cut 1 base from V and 17 bases from J, with 3 bases between. There are 9 residues in the CDR3. This CDR3 reads CASSLGVTF. The DNA of the CDR3 is TGTGCCAGCAGCTTAGGGGTGACTTTC.

CDR3 sequence reads: CSAWGPQNTEAFF. CDR3 bases: TGCAGTGCCTGGGGACCCCAGAACACTGAAGCTTTCTTT. The V gene is TRBV20-1, the J gene TRBJ1-1; tentatively, D is TRBD1 (5 bases). V lost 6 bases to trimming and J lost 1 base, with 12 bases between them. Germline V gene lookup returns CDR1 DFQATT and CDR2 SNEGSKA (reference sequence). The CDR3 is made up of 13 amino acids.